One and the same sample provided the 16 T cell receptor beta chains below, sequenced in a study of T cells in narcolepsy. The method was immunoSEQ multiplex PCR; TCRdb's version includes in-frame clones alone and lacks a portion of them. Of around 32,000 clones listed, roughly 80% are singletons. Sequences were obtained from memory (CD45RA-) CD4+ T cells from blood. The receptors were gathered from a human donor in good health.

The chain uses TRBV10-3 and TRBJ1-1, with D hard to call. This CDR3 contains 13 residues. V shed 10 bases and J shed 1 base, with 13 bases lying between them. The germline gives CDR1 ENHRY, CDR2 SYGVKD. CDR3 sequence: CATKGWANTEAFF. CDR3 coding DNA: TGTGCCACCAAAGGTTGGGCGAACACTGAAGCTTTCTTT.

This clone was observed a single time. The J gene is TRBJ2-7, the V gene TRBV10-3; TRBD1 aligns across 10 bases. V dropped 5 bases and J dropped 7; count of bases not matched to a gene: 14. Looked up from germline, CDR1 is ENHRY and CDR2 is SYGVKD. The CDR3 contains 16 residues. CDR3: CAISSRGDRGSGEQYF. As DNA, the CDR3 is TGTGCCATCAGTTCGCGGGGGGACAGGGGCTCCGGGGAGCAGTACTTC.

With respect to this clone: This specimen includes other DNA sequences encoding the same CDR3. CDR3 protein: CASSGSKDRGDSYGYTF. In DNA, the CDR3 is TGTGCCAGCAGCGGGTCCAAGGACAGGGGAGATAGCTATGGCTACACCTTC. The V gene is TRBV9, the J gene TRBJ1-2; 9 bases fit TRBD1. This CDR3 contains 17 residues. V was clipped by 3 bases and J by 4 bases; unmatched bases: 13. The germline V gene has CDR1 SGDLS and CDR2 YYNGEE.

The gene calls are TRBV28 and TRBJ1-5; 7 nucleotides match TRBD1. The J segment lost 3 bases and the V segment lost 5 bases, leaving 7 bases of the junction unmatched. The CDR3 covers 15 residues. Germline lookup yields CDR1 MDHEN and CDR2 SYDVKM. This CDR3 reads CASSAQQGTNQPQHF. The CDR3 region has the DNA TGTGCCAGCAGTGCCCAACAGGGGACCAATCAGCCCCAGCATTTT. Looking up the rest from reference TRBV28 and TRBJ1-5 gives the full variable domain: DVKVTQSSRYLVKRTGEKVFLECVQDMDHENMFWYRQDPGLGLRLIYFSYDVKMKEKGDIPEGYSVSREKKERFSLILESASTNQTSMYLCASSAQQGTNQPQHFGDGTRLSIL.

The rearrangement uses TRBV6-6 and TRBJ1-5; unclear D gene. V lost 4 bases and J 2 bases, leaving 9 bases between the germline ends. This CDR3 comprises 14 residues. From germline, CDR1 is MNHNY and CDR2 SVGAGI (reference sequence). In nucleotides, the CDR3 is TGTGCCAGCAGTTTCTCCGTGGGCAATCAGCCCCAGCATTTT. Its protein is CASSFSVGNQPQHF.

This clone showed up just once. V and J are TRBV6-7 and TRBJ1-5; a weak D match, TRBD1 (6 bases). TRBV6-7 is flagged as an ORF with uncertain function. The length of the CDR3 is 15 residues. Trimming removed 6 bases from V and 11 bases from J, with 23 bases in between. CDR3 in DNA: TGTGCCAGCAGAACGCGCTGGGCTCCCCCAGGGGCCCAGCATTTT. Its translation is CASRTRWAPPGAQHF.

CDR3 residues: CASSEDRVNEQYF. Here the CDR3 DNA reads TGTGCCAGCTCAGAAGACAGGGTTAACGAGCAGTACTTC. This chain uses TRBV18 with TRBJ2-7, with 7 bases that match TRBD1. The CDR3 is 13 residues long. V gave up 5 bases and J gave up 5 bases; unmatched junction bases: 6. Per the germline V gene, CDR1 is KGHSH and CDR2 is LQKENI.

The rearrangement uses TRBV30 and TRBJ1-4; D gene uncertain. The germline gives CDR1 GTSNPN, CDR2 SVGIG (reference sequence). V dropped 1 base and J dropped 11 bases, with 5 bases sitting between them. The CDR3 length is 10 residues. The CDR3 is CAWSDGKLFF. The CDR3 DNA is TGTGCCTGGAGTGATGGGAAACTGTTTTTT.

This clone has a single count. V and J are TRBV7-2 and TRBJ2-3; D is undetermined. Germline V gives CDR1 SGHTA, CDR2 FQGNSA. This CDR3 contains 14 residues. Trimming took off 4 bases at V and 3 bases at J, with 11 bases between the two ends. The DNA of the CDR3 is TGTGCCAGCAGCTCCGGCTTGGGGACAGATACGCAGTATTTT. Its translation: CASSSGLGTDTQYF.

This rearrangement joins TRBV5-1 to TRBJ1-4; TRBD1 matches at 7 bases. The CDR3 covers 16 residues. V was pared by 0 bases and J by 5 bases, with 7 bases of the junction left unmatched. From germline, CDR1 is SGHRS and CDR2 YFSETQ. CDR3 nucleotide sequence: TGCGCCAGCAGCTTGGGCCCGGGACAGAGGAATGAAAAACTGTTTTTT. This encodes CASSLGPGQRNEKLFF.

J is TRBJ2-5 and V is TRBV5-1; the D is unclear. This CDR3 contains 14 residues. CDR1 is SGHRS, CDR2 YFSETQ, per germline. Trimming shortened V by 4 bases and J by 1 base, and 11 bases separated the two germline ends. CDR3 DNA: TGCGCCAGCAGCCCATCCTACTCCCAAGAGACCCAGTACTTC. Amino acid sequence: CASSPSYSQETQYF.

The chain employs TRBV5-8 and TRBJ2-7; possibly TRBD1 for D (5 bases). This CDR3 has 14 residues. Germline V CDR1 and CDR2: SGHTS, YDEGEE. The V gene lost 2 bases and the J gene lost 0 bases, with 9 bases spanning the gap. DNA of the CDR3: TGTGCCAGCAGCTTCACAGGTAGCTCCTACGAGCAGTACTTC. Translated: CASSFTGSSYEQYF.

The chain uses TRBV2 and TRBJ2-7, with D maybe TRBD1 (5 bases). CDR1 and CDR2 from the germline V gene are SNHLY and FYNNEI. The CDR3 is 13 residues long. V shed 7 bases and J shed 3 bases, with 13 bases lying between them. The CDR3 region has the DNA TGTGCCAGCAAGGACACAGTGAGCTACGAGCAGTACTTC. This codes for CASKDTVSYEQYF.

In its sample, this clone was seen once. In nucleotides, the CDR3 is TGTGCCAGCAGCCTGGGTGAGGGCGGGGAGCTGTTTTTT. Its protein is CASSLGEGGELFF. The rearrangement joins TRBV5-6 to TRBJ2-2; D perhaps matches TRBD2 (5 bases). This CDR3 is 13 amino acids long. V was cut by 4 bases and J by 7 bases, with 11 bases left in between. Germline CDR1 reads SGHDT; CDR2 reads YYEEEE.

The chain carries TRBV14 and TRBJ2-5; D gene ambiguous. CDR1 SGHDN and CDR2 FVKESK come from the germline V gene. Deletions cut 2 bases from V and 4 bases from J, with 11 bases between. The CDR3 length is 14 residues. This CDR3 is CASSQYSLRETQYF. In nucleotides, the CDR3 is TGTGCCAGCAGCCAATACTCGTTGAGAGAGACCCAGTACTTC.

The J gene is TRBJ2-7, the V gene TRBV6-5; D is unclear. The CDR3 has 14 amino acids. The germline V and J ends were trimmed by 5 bases and 3 bases, with 14 bases remaining between them. Germline CDR1 reads MNHEY; CDR2 reads SVGAGI. The CDR3 region is CASSESAKYYEQYF. Here the CDR3 DNA reads TGTGCCAGCAGTGAATCGGCTAAATACTACGAGCAGTACTTC.